This entry lists 26 T cell receptor beta chains sequenced from one sample in a study of T cell changes during pregnancy in multiple sclerosis. Repertoires were generated with immunoSEQ multiplex PCR, while TCRdb's copy carries only in-frame clones and drops some. The table lists some 41,000 clones, about 94% of them singletons, with roughly 8.1% in the top ten. The sample was CD8+ T cells from peripheral blood mononuclear cells, taken in the third trimester of pregnancy. The receptors shown here come from a female donor with multiple sclerosis, enrolled in a pregnancy study.

The V call is TRBV19, the J call TRBJ1-1, with 9 bases identical to TRBD1. Germline V gene data show CDR1 as LNHDA and CDR2 as SQIVND (reference sequence). J was trimmed by 7 bases and V by 6 bases; bases with no gene match: 21. CDR3 length: 18 residues. CDR3 DNA: TGTGCCAGTAGGGGGGGACAGGGATTTCGGAGGAGCAGAGGTGAAGCTTTCTTT. It specifies CASRGGQGFRRSRGEAFF.

The chain joins TRBV9 to TRBJ2-3; 12 positions match TRBD2. With V trimmed by 3 bases and J by 2 bases, 7 bases remained unmatched. From germline, CDR1 is SGDLS and CDR2 YYNGEE. The CDR3 length is 17 residues. Written as DNA, the CDR3 is TGTGCCAGCAGCGCTACTCTAGCGGGAGGGGACACAGATACGCAGTATTTT. Protein sequence: CASSATLAGGDTDTQYF.

V usage is TRBV6-4 and J usage is TRBJ2-1, with TRBD2 identical over 10 bases. Per germline, CDR1 MRHNA and CDR2 SNTAGT. The CDR3 extends over 16 amino acids. V was pared by 4 bases and J by 3 bases, with 6 bases of the junction left unmatched. The CDR3 is CASSVQTSGDYNEQFF. The CDR3, as DNA: TGTGCCAGCAGTGTCCAAACTAGCGGGGACTACAATGAGCAGTTCTTC.

The chain employs TRBV28 and TRBJ2-7; 13 bases map to TRBD2. The CDR3 loop spans 15 amino acids. The germline gives CDR1 MDHEN, CDR2 SYDVKM. With V trimmed by 6 bases and J by 5 bases, 7 bases remained unmatched. CDR3 DNA sequence: TGTGCCAGCAGCCCACCGGGACTAGCGGGAAACGAGCAGTACTTC. It yields the protein CASSPPGLAGNEQYF.

This chain joins TRBV21-1 and TRBJ2-1; the table gives TRBD2 as D, unverified against the DNA. TRBV21-1 is designated a pseudogene. CDR3 length: 19 amino acids. The CDR3 spells CASSQGRAVGRTSYNEQFF. CDR3 coding DNA: TGTGCCAGCAGCCAAGGGCGGGCGGTAGGGCGAACCTCCTACAATGAGCAGTTCTTC.

The chain recombines TRBV27 with TRBJ1-5, with TRBD1 matching over 9 bases. The CDR3 is 14 amino acids. Germline-derived CDR1 and CDR2 are MNHEY and SMNVEV (reference sequence). V lost 5 bases to trimming and J lost 6 bases; unmatched junction nucleotides: 5. The CDR3 reads CASSPGTGIQPQHF. For the CDR3, the DNA is TGTGCCAGCAGTCCAGGGACAGGGATTCAGCCCCAGCATTTT.

The J gene is TRBJ2-5, the V gene TRBV19; 8 positions agree with TRBD2. This CDR3 is built from 14 residues. The V gene's germline CDR1 is LNHDA and CDR2 SQIVND (reference sequence). The V gene end was trimmed by 3 bases and the J gene end by 5 bases; junction bases not matched to a gene: 5. The CDR3 DNA reads as TGTGCCAGTAGTATTCCCGCTAGCGGGGAGACCCAGTACTTC. Amino acids: CASSIPASGETQYF.

The gene calls are TRBV19 and TRBJ1-5, with 8 nucleotides matching TRBD1. The V and J ends lost 3 bases and 4 bases, in that order; junction bases with no gene match: 5. This CDR3 is 15 amino acids long. Looked up from germline, CDR1 is LNHDA and CDR2 is SQIVND (reference sequence). The CDR3 DNA reads TGTGCCAGTAGTATTGGACAGGGTAGGAATCAGCCCCAGCATTTT. Encoded protein: CASSIGQGRNQPQHF.

The rearrangement links TRBV6-4 to TRBJ2-3; 9 bases match TRBD2. The junction had 6 bases not matched to a gene; V was cut back by 3 bases and J by 5 bases. This CDR3 region has 15 residues. The germline V gene encodes CDR1 MRHNA and CDR2 SNTAGT. In DNA, the CDR3 is TGTGCCAGCAGTGAGTCTAGCGGGACGAGAGATACGCAGTATTTT. Its protein is CASSESSGTRDTQYF.

This rearrangement joins TRBV7-3 to TRBJ2-1; 9 nucleotides align to TRBD2. Germline V gene sequence: CDR1 SGHTA, CDR2 FQGTGA. Unmatched junction bases numbered 7, after V lost 5 bases and J lost 5 bases. The length of the CDR3 is 15 residues. The CDR3 here is CASSPGLALDNEQFF. In DNA form, the CDR3 reads TGTGCCAGCAGCCCTGGACTAGCGTTAGACAATGAGCAGTTCTTC.

This rearrangement joins TRBV28 to TRBJ2-1; 7 nucleotides line up with TRBD2. The CDR3 runs 18 residues. Trimming took 7 bases from V and 0 from J; bases not matched to a gene: 15. The V gene's germline CDR1 is MDHEN and CDR2 SYDVKM. DNA of the CDR3: TGTGCCAGCATGGCTCCGACTAGCCGTACCAGCTCCTACAATGAGCAGTTCTTC. Translating gives CASMAPTSRTSSYNEQFF.

The chain uses TRBV7-6 and TRBJ1-5, with TRBD1 as a possible D gene (5 bases). This CDR3 region has 15 residues. Trimming removed 1 base at V and 5 bases at J, with 12 bases between. Germline V lookup: CDR1 SGHVS, CDR2 FNYEAQ. The CDR3: CASSLGPGLYQPQHF. In DNA form, the CDR3 reads TGTGCCAGCAGCTTAGGTCCGGGACTATATCAGCCCCAGCATTTT.

V is TRBV7-9 and J is TRBJ2-1; unclear D gene. V dropped 5 bases and J dropped 0 bases, with 11 bases sitting between them. Germline CDR1 reads SEHNR; CDR2 reads FQNEAQ (reference sequence). The CDR3 length is 15 residues. The CDR3 bases are TGTGCCAGCAGCGCGAGCGAGAGCTCCTACAATGAGCAGTTCTTC. It translates to CASSASESSYNEQFF.

This clone was observed a single time. The chain combines TRBV5-1 with TRBJ2-3; 7 bases fit TRBD1. V was clipped by 4 bases and J by 5 bases; unmatched bases: 4. The CDR3 has 13 amino acids. The germline V gene has CDR1 SGHRS and CDR2 YFSETQ. CDR3 DNA sequence: TGCGCCAGCAGCGGGACAGCGAAAGATACGCAGTATTTT. This translates into CASSGTAKDTQYF.

The gene calls are TRBV7-9 and TRBJ2-3, with 15 bases matching TRBD2. In germline, CDR1 is SEHNR, CDR2 FQNEAQ (reference sequence). This CDR3 spans 17 amino acids. V gave up 4 bases and J gave up 2 bases; unmatched junction bases: 4. The CDR3 nucleotides are TGTGCCAGCAGCTGGACTAGCGGGAGGGTTTACACAGATACGCAGTATTTT. Its protein is CASSWTSGRVYTDTQYF.

The genes are TRBV4-3 and TRBJ1-2; 10 positions match TRBD1. Germline trimming cut 1 base from V and 13 bases from J; bases unmatched to any gene: 9. This CDR3 is 14 amino acids long. Looked up from germline, CDR1 is LGHNA and CDR2 is YSLEER. The CDR3 loop is CASSQGDRGTPSTF. The CDR3 nucleotides read TGCGCCAGCAGCCAAGGGGACAGGGGTACTCCAAGCACCTTC.

The chain carries TRBV29-1 and TRBJ2-1, with D tentatively TRBD2 (6 bases). Germline-derived CDR1 and CDR2 are SQVTM and ANQGSEA. The CDR3 length is 17 residues. V was trimmed by 4 bases and J by 0 bases, leaving 19 bases between them. CDR3 nucleotides: TGCAGCGTTGCGCCGACTAGTCCAAAAAGCTCCTACAATGAGCAGTTCTTC. This encodes CSVAPTSPKSSYNEQFF.

V usage is TRBV2 and J usage is TRBJ2-1; TRBD2 matches 10 bases. V was pared by 6 bases and J by 6 bases, with 2 bases of the junction left unmatched. The CDR3 runs to 13 residues. Looked up from germline, CDR1 is SNHLY and CDR2 is FYNNEI. This chain's CDR3 is CASSGLAVNEQFF. The CDR3 DNA reads as TGTGCCAGCAGCGGACTAGCGGTCAATGAGCAGTTCTTC.

The rearrangement links TRBV29-1 to TRBJ2-7; 7 nucleotides align to TRBD1. V shed 2 bases and J 1 base; nucleotides not matched to a gene: 8. Germline V CDR1 and CDR2: SQVTM, ANQGSEA. The CDR3 is 15 amino acids. This CDR3 reads CSVEQGTETSYEQYF. CDR3 DNA sequence: TGCAGCGTTGAACAGGGGACAGAGACTTCCTACGAGCAGTACTTC.

The chain recombines TRBV2 with TRBJ1-5; 7 positions agree with TRBD1. Germline CDR1 is SNHLY and CDR2 is FYNNEI. Losses at the gene ends were 6 bases for V and 0 bases for J; bases not matched to a gene: 5. The CDR3 runs 15 residues. The DNA of the CDR3 is TGTGCCAGCAGACGCAGGGGGGATAGCAATCAGCCCCAGCATTTT. Protein sequence: CASRRRGDSNQPQHF.

This clone came up once. CDR3 bases: TGTGCCAGCAGCTTAGTGACAGGGGGTGTCTATGGCTACACCTTC. As protein: CASSLVTGGVYGYTF. This rearrangement joins TRBV7-9 to TRBJ1-2; 9 nucleotides agree with TRBD1. This CDR3 contains 15 residues. Germline CDR1 SEHNR, CDR2 FQNEAQ (reference sequence). The J segment lost 4 bases and the V segment lost 1 base, leaving 4 bases of the junction unmatched.

This clone came up once. The chain uses TRBV7-9 and TRBJ2-1; 14 bases agree with TRBD2. V shed 1 base, J shed 9 bases, and the junction held 2 bases outside the gene matches. Germline V gives CDR1 SEHNR, CDR2 FQNEAQ (reference sequence). The CDR3 spans 15 residues. CDR3 in amino acids: CASSLGLAGGGEQFF. DNA of the CDR3: TGTGCCAGCAGCTTAGGACTAGCGGGAGGGGGTGAGCAGTTCTTC.

This clone was found once. The junction shows a germline mismatch at one end, possibly a read error. The chain is built from TRBV7-7 and TRBJ2-5, with TRBD2 matching over 7 bases. The germline gives CDR1 SSHAT, CDR2 FNYEAQ (reference sequence). The CDR3 totals 15 residues. The CDR3 DNA follows: TGTGCTAGCAGCTTAGTGGCGGGAGCGAGGGAGACCCAGTACTTC. The encoded protein is CASSLVAGARETQYF.

Regarding this clone: Other DNA variants within this sample encode the same CDR3. This rearrangement joins TRBV19 to TRBJ2-7; 8 bases are shared with TRBD2. V was clipped by 3 bases and J by 4 bases; unmatched bases: 2. CDR1 and CDR2 from the germline V gene are LNHDA and SQIVND (reference sequence). The CDR3 is made up of 13 amino acids. DNA of the CDR3: TGTGCCAGTAGTATCGGGGGGGGGTACGAGCAGTACTTC. Protein sequence: CASSIGGGYEQYF.

The rearrangement joins TRBV15 to TRBJ2-5, with TRBD1 matching 9 bases. Germline V gene sequence: CDR1 LNHNV, CDR2 YYDKDF (reference sequence). This CDR3 is 16 amino acids long. Losses at the gene ends were 3 bases for V and 1 base for J; bases not matched to a gene: 6. CDR3 amino acids: CATSRGQGRGQETQYF. The CDR3 bases are TGTGCCACCAGCAGGGGACAGGGTCGGGGCCAAGAGACCCAGTACTTC.

The J gene is TRBJ2-7, the V gene TRBV28; 16 bases align to TRBD2. The J segment lost 6 bases and the V segment lost 5 bases, leaving 22 bases of the junction unmatched. Germline CDR1 reads MDHEN; CDR2 reads SYDVKM. The CDR3 loop spans 21 amino acids. The CDR3 reads CASSTITVDRGTSGRAFEQYF. In DNA form, the CDR3 reads TGTGCCAGCAGTACCATTACCGTGGACAGGGGGACTAGCGGGAGGGCCTTCGAGCAGTACTTC.